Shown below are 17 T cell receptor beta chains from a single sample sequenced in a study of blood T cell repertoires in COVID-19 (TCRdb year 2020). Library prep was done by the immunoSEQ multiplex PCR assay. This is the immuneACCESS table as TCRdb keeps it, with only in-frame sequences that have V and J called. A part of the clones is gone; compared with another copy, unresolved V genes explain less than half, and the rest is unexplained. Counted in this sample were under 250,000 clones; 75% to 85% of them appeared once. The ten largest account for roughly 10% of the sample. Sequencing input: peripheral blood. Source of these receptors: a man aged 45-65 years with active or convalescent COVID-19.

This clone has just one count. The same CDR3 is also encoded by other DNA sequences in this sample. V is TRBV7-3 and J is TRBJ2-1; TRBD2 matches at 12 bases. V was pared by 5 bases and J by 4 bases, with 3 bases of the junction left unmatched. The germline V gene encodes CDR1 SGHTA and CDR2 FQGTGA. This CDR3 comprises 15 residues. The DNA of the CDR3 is TGTGCCAGCAGCCGTGGACTAGCGGGGTACAATGAGCAGTTCTTC. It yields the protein CASSRGLAGYNEQFF. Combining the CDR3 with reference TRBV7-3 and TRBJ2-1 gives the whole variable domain GAGVSQTPSNKVTEKGKYVELRCDPISGHTALYWYRQSLGQGPEFLIYFQGTGAADDSGLPNDRFFAVRPEGSVSTLKIQRTERGDSAVYLCASSRGLAGYNEQFFGPGTRLTVL.

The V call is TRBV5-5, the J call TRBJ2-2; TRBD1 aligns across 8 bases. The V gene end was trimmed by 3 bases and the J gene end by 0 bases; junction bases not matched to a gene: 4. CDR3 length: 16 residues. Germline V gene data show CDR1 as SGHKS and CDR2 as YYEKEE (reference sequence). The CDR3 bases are TGTGCCAGCAGCTCACCGACAGGGGCGAACACCGGGGAGCTGTTTTTT. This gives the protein CASSSPTGANTGELFF.

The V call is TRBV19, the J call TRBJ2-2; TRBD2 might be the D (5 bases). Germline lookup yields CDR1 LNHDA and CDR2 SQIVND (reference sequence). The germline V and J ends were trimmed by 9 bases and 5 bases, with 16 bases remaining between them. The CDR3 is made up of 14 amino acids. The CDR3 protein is CASQKIRTTGELFF. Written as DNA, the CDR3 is TGTGCCAGCCAAAAAATTAGGACTACCGGGGAGCTGTTTTTT.

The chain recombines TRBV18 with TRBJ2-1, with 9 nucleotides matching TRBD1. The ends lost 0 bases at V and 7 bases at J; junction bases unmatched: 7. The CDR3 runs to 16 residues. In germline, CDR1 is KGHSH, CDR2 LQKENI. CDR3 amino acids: CASSPPGTGRGNEQFF. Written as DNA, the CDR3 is TGTGCCAGCTCACCACCTGGGACAGGGCGAGGGAATGAGCAGTTCTTC.

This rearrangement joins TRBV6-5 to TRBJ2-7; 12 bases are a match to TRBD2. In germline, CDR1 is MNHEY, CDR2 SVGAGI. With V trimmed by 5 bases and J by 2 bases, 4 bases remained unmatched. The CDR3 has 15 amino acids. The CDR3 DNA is TGTGCCAGCAGTAGACTAGCGGGAGTCGCCTACGAGCAGTACTTC. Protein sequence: CASSRLAGVAYEQYF.

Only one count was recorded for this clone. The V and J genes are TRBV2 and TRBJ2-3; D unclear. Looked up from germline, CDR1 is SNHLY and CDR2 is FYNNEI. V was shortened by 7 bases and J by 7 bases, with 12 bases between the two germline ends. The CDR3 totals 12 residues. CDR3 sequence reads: CASMRQPYTQYF. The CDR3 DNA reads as TGTGCCAGCATGAGACAACCTTATACGCAGTATTTT.

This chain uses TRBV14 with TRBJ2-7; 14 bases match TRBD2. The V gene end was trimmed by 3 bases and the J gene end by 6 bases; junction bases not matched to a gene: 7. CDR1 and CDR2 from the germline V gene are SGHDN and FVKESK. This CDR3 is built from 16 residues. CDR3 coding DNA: TGTGCCAGCAGCCAGGCGGGACTAGCGGGAGTTCTCGAGCAGTACTTC. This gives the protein CASSQAGLAGVLEQYF.

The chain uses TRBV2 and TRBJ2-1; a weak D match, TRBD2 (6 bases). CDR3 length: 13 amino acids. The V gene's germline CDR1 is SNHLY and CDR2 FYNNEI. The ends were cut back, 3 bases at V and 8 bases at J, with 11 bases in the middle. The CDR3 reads CASSEVAADEQFF. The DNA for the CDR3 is TGTGCCAGCAGTGAGGTAGCGGCCGATGAGCAGTTCTTC.

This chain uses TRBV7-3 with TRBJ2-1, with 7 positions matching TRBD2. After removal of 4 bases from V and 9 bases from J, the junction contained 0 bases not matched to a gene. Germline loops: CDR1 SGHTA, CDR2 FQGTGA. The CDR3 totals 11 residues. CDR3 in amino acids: CASSSGGEQFF. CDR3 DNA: TGTGCCAGCAGCTCGGGGGGTGAGCAGTTCTTC.

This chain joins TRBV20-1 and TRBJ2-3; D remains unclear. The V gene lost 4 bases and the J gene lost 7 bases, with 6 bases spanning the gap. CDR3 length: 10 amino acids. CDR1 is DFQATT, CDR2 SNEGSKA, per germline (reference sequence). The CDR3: CSAIRNTQYF. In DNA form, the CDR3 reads TGCAGTGCTATTAGAAATACGCAGTATTTT.

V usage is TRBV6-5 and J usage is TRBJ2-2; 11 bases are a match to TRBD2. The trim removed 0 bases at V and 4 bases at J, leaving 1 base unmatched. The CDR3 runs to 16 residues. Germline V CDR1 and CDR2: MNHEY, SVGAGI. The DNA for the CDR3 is TGTGCCAGCAGTTACTCCGGACTAGCGGGCACCGGGGAGCTGTTTTTT. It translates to CASSYSGLAGTGELFF.

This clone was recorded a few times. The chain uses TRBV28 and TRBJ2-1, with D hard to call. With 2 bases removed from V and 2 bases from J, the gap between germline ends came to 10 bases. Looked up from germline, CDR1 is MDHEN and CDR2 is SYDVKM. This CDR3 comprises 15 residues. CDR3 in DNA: TGTGCCAGCAGTTTAACCCCCCCTACCTACAATGAGCAGTTCTTC. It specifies CASSLTPPTYNEQFF.

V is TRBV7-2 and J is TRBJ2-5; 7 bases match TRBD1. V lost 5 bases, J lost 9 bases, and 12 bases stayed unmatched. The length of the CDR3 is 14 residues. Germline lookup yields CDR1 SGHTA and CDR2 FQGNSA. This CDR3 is CASSRDSSERAQYF. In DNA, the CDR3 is TGTGCCAGCAGCCGGGACAGCTCCGAGAGGGCCCAGTACTTC. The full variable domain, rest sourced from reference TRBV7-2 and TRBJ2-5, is GAGVSQSPSNKVTEKGKDVELRCDPISGHTALYWYRQSLGQGLEFLIYFQGNSAPDKSGLPSDRFSAERTGGSVSTLTIQRTQQEDSAVYLCASSRDSSERAQYFGPGTRLLVL.

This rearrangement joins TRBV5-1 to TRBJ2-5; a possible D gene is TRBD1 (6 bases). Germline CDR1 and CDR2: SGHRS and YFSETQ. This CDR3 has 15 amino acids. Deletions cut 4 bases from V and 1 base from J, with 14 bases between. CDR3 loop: CASSNSGTPQETQYF. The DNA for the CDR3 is TGCGCCAGCAGCAACTCCGGGACACCCCAAGAGACCCAGTACTTC.

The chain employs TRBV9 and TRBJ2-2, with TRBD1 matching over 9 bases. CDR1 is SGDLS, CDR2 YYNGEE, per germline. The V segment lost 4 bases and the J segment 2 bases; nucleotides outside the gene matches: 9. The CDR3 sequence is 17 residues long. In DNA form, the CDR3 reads TGTGCCAGCAGCCCCGGGACAGGGAGTTTTAACACCGGGGAGCTGTTTTTT. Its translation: CASSPGTGSFNTGELFF.

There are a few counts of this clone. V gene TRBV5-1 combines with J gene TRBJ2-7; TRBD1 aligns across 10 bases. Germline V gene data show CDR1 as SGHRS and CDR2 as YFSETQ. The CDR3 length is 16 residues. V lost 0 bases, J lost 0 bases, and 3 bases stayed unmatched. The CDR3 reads CASSLARTGGSYEQYF. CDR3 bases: TGCGCCAGCAGCTTGGCTAGGACAGGGGGCTCCTACGAGCAGTACTTC.

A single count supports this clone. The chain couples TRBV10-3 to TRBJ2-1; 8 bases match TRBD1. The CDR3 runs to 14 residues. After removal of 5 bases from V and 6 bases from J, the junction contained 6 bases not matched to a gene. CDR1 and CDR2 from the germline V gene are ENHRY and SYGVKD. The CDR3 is CAISQGALGNEQFF. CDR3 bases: TGTGCCATCAGTCAGGGGGCGCTGGGCAATGAGCAGTTCTTC.